This T cell receptor beta chain originates from a study of shared clonotypes between healthy human individuals. Study overall: Donors consisted of a couple of women and a few men between 18 and 49. Used for every donor were three CD4 naive, three CD4 memory, two CD8 naive and one CD8 memory plate.

As defined, naive CD8 cells were CD45RO-negative and positively selected for CCR7, with terminally differentiated effector memory CD45RA+ cells excluded. The protocol was immunoSEQ multiplex PCR, while the TCRdb copy is restricted to in-frame clones and leaves out a portion. The data show approximately 2,200,000 clones, under 95% seen once. In germline, CDR1 is MGHRA, CDR2 YSYEKL. V was cut by 5 bases and J by 2 bases, with 16 bases left in between. The CDR3 extends over 15 amino acids. This rearrangement joins TRBV4-1 to TRBJ2-7, with D possibly being TRBD1 (6 bases). The sample was naive CD8+ T cells from PBMCs. The TCR sequence derives from a man younger than 35 in good health. Some clones in this sample may be carry-over from other donors' samples. The CDR3 DNA reads TGCGCCAGCAGCAAACCGACAGGAGGCGCCTACGAGCAGTACTTC. Translating gives CASSKPTGGAYEQYF.